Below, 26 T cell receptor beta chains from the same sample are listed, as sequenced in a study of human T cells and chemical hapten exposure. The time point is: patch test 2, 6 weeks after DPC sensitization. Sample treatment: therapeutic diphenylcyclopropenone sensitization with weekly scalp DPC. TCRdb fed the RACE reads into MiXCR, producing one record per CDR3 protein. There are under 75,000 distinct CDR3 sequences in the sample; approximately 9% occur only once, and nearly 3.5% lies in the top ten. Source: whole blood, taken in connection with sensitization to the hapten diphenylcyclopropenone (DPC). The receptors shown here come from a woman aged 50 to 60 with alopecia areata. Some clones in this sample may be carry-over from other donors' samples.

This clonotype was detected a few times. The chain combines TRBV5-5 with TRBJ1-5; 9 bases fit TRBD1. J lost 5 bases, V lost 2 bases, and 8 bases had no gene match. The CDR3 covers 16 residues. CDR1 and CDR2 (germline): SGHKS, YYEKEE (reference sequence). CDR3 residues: CASSFQYRGRDQPQHF. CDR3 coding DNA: TGTGCCAGCAGCTTCCAGTACAGGGGGCGCGATCAGCCCCAGCATTTT.

The CDR3 sequence: CATSRDENTQYF. Written as DNA, the CDR3 is TGTGCCACCAGCAGAGATGAAAATACGCAGTATTTT. The chain employs TRBV15 and TRBJ2-3, with unresolved D. The germline CDR1 and CDR2 sequences are LNHNV and YYDKDF (reference sequence). Trimming pared 0 bases from V and 7 bases from J, leaving 5 bases between. The CDR3 is 12 amino acids.

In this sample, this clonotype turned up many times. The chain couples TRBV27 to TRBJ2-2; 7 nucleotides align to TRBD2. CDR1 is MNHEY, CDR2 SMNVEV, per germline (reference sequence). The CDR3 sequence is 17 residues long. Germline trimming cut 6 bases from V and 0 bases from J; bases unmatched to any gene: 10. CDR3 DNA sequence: TGTGCCAGCAGCCTGATTGGGACTACCCCGAACACCGGGGAGCTGTTTTTT. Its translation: CASSLIGTTPNTGELFF.

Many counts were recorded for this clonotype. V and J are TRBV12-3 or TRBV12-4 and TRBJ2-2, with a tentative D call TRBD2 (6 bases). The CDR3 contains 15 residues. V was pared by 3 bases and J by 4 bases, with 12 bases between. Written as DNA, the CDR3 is TGTGCCAGCAGTTTTGGGGGGACGGGCACCGGGGAGCTGTTTTTT. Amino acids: CASSFGGTGTGELFF.

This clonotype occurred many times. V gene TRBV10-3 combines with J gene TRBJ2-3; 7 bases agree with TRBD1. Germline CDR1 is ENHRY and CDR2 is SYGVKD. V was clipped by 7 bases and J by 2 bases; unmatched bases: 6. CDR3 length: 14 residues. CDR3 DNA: TGTGCCATCACCCGGGACAGCGACACAGATACGCAGTATTTT. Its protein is CAITRDSDTDTQYF.

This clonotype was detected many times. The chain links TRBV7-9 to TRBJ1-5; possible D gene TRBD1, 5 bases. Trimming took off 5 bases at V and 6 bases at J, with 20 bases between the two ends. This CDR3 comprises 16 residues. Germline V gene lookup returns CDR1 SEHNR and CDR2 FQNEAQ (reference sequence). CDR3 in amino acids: CASSGGQGGWRQPQHF. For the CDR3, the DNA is TGTGCCAGCAGCGGAGGCCAGGGAGGATGGCGTCAGCCCCAGCATTTT. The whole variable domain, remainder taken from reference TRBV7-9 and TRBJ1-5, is DTGVSQNPRHKITKRGQNVTFRCDPISEHNRLYWYRQTLGQGPEFLTYFQNEAQLEKSRLLSDRFSAERPKGSFSTLEIQRTEQGDSAMYLCASSGGQGGWRQPQHFGDGTRLSIL.

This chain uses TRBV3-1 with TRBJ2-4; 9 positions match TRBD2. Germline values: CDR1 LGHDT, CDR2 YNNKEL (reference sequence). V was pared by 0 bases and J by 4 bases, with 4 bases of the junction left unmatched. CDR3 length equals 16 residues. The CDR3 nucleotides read TGTGCCAGCAGCCAAGAACGCCTAGCGGGAAAAAACATTCAGTACTTC. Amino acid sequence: CASSQERLAGKNIQYF.

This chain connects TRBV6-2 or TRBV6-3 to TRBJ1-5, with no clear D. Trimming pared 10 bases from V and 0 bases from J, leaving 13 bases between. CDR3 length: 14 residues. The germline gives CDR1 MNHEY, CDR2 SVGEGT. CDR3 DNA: TGTGCCACCCTGGGAGGCAATAGCAATCAGCCCCAGCATTTT. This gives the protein CATLGGNSNQPQHF.

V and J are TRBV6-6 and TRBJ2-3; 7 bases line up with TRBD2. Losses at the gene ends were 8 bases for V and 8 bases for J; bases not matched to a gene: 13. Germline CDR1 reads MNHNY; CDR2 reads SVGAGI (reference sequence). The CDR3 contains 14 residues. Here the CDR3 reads CASRVPAGDFTQYF. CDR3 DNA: TGTGCCAGCCGCGTTCCGGCGGGAGACTTTACGCAGTATTTT.

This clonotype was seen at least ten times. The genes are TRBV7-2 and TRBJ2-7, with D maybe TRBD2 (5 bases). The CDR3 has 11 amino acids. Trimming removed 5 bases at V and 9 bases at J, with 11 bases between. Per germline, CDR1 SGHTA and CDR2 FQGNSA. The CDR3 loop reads CASSLGLMQYF. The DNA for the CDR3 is TGTGCCAGCAGCCTCGGACTTATGCAGTACTTC. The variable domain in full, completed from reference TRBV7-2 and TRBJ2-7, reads GAGVSQSPSNKVTEKGKDVELRCDPISGHTALYWYRQSLGQGLEFLIYFQGNSAPDKSGLPSDRFSAERTGGSVSTLTIQRTQQEDSAVYLCASSLGLMQYFGPGTRLTVT.

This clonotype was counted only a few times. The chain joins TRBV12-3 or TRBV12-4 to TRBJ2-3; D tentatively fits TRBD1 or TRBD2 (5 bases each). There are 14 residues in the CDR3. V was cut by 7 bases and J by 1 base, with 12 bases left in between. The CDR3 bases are TGTGCCAGCACCGGGACCACTGGCACAGATACGCAGTATTTT. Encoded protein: CASTGTTGTDTQYF.

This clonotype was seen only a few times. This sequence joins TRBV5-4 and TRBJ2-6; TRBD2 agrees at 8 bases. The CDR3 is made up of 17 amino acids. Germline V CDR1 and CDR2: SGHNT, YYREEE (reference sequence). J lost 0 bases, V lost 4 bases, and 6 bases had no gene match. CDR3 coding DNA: TGTGCCAGCAGCCCCGGGGGGGGTTCCTCTGGGGCCAACGTCCTGACTTTC. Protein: CASSPGGGSSGANVLTF.

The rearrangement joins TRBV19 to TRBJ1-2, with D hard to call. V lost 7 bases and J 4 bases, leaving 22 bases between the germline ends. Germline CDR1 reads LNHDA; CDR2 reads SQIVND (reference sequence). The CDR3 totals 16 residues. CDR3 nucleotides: TGTGCCAGTACCATCATCGGAGGTAATCTGGCCTATGGCTACACCTTC. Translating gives CASTIIGGNLAYGYTF.

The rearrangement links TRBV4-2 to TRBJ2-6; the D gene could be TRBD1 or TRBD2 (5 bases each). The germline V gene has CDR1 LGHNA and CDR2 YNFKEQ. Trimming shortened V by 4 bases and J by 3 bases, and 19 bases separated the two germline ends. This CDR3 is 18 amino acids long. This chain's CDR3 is CASSPRASSGGGANVLTF. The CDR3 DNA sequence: TGTGCCAGCAGCCCGAGGGCCTCCTCTGGGGGTGGGGCCAACGTCCTGACTTTC.

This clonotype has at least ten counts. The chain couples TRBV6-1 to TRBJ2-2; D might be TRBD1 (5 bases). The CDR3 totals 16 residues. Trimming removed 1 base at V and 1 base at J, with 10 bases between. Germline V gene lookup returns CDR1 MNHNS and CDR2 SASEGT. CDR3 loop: CASSEEGRVNTGELFF. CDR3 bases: TGTGCCAGCAGTGAAGAAGGCAGGGTGAACACCGGGGAGCTGTTTTTT.

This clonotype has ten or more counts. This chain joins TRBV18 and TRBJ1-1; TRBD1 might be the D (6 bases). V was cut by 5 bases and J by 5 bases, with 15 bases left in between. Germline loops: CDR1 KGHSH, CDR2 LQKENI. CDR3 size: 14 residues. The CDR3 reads CASSWKGEGTEAFF. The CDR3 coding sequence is TGTGCCAGCTCATGGAAGGGGGAGGGAACTGAAGCTTTCTTT. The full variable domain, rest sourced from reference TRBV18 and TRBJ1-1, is NAGVMQNPRHLVRRRGQEARLRCSPMKGHSHVYWYRQLPEEGLKFMVYLQKENIIDESGMPKERFSAEFPKEGPSILRIQQVVRGDSAAYFCASSWKGEGTEAFFGQGTRLTVV.

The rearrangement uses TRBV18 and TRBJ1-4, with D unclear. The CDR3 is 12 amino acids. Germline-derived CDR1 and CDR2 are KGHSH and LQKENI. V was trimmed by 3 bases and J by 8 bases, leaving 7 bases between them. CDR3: CASSPVEEKLFF. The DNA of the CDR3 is TGTGCCAGCTCACCGGTTGAGGAAAAACTGTTTTTT.

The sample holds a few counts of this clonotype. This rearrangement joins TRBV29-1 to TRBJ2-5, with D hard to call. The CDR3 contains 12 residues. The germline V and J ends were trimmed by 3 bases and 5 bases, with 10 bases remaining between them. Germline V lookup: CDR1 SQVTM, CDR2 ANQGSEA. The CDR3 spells CSVDRSWETQYF. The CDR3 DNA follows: TGCAGCGTTGACAGATCATGGGAGACCCAGTACTTC.

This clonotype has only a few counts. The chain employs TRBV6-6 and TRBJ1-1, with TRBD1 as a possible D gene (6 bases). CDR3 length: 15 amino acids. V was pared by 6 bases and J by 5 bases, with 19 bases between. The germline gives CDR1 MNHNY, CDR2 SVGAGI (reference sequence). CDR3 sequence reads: CASSRPTGRGTEAFF. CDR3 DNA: TGTGCCAGCAGCCGACCAACGGGGAGGGGGACTGAAGCTTTCTTT.

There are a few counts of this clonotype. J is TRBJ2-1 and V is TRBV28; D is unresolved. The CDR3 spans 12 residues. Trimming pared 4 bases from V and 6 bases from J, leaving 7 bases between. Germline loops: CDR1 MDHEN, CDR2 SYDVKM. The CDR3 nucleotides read TGTGCCAGCAGTTCGTACGGCAATGAGCAGTTCTTC. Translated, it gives CASSSYGNEQFF.

Here the CDR3 reads CASRPDRANTGELFF. In DNA, the CDR3 is TGTGCCAGCAGACCGGACAGGGCAAACACCGGGGAGCTGTTTTTT. The chain links TRBV9 to TRBJ2-2, with TRBD1 matching 8 bases. The CDR3 consists of 15 residues. Looked up from germline, CDR1 is SGDLS and CDR2 is YYNGEE. The ends lost 5 bases at V and 2 bases at J; junction bases unmatched: 5. Based on the CDR3 plus reference TRBV9 and TRBJ2-2, the full variable domain is DSGVTQTPKHLITATGQRVTLRCSPRSGDLSVYWYQQSLDQGLQFLIQYYNGEERAKGNILERFSAQQFPDLHSELNLSSLELGDSALYFCASRPDRANTGELFFGEGSRLTVL.

The chain's CDR3 is CASSYGTTRDGELFF. The CDR3 DNA follows: TGTGCCAGCAGTTATGGGACTACCCGGGATGGGGAGCTGTTTTTT. The chain links TRBV6-2 or TRBV6-3 to TRBJ2-2, with 7 bases lining up with TRBD2. Germline assignment: CDR1 MNHEY and CDR2 SVGEGT. The CDR3 runs 15 residues. After removal of 3 bases from V and 8 bases from J, the junction contained 9 bases not matched to a gene.

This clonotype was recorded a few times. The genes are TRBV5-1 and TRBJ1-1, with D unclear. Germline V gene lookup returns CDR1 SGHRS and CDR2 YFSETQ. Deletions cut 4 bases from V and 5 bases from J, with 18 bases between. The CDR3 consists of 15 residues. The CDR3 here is CASSDASGGRTEAFF. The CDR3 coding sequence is TGCGCCAGCAGCGACGCTAGTGGAGGGAGGACTGAAGCTTTCTTT. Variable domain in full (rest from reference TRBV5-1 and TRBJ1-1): KAGVTQTPRYLIKTRGQQVTLSCSPISGHRSVSWYQQTPGQGLQFLFEYFSETQRNKGNFPGRFSGRQFSNSRSEMNVSTLELGDSALYLCASSDASGGRTEAFFGQGTRLTVV.

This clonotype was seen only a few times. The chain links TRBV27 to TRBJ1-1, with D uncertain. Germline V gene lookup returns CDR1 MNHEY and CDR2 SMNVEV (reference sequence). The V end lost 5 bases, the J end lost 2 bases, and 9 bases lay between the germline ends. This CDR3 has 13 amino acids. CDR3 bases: TGTGCCAGCAGTCACCAGGTAAACACTGAAGCTTTCTTT. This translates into CASSHQVNTEAFF.

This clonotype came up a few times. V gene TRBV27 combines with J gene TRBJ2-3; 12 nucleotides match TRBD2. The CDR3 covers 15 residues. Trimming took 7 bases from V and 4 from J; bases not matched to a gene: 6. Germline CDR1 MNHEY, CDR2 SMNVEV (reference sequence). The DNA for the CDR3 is TGTGCCAGCAAACCGGGACTAGCGGGCCCAGATACGCAGTATTTT. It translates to CASKPGLAGPDTQYF.

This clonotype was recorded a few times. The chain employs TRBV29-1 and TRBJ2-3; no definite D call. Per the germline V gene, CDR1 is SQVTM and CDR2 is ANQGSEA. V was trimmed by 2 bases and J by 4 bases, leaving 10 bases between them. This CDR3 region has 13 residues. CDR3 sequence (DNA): TGCAGCGTTGAATGGACCGGCGCAGATACGCAGTATTTT. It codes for CSVEWTGADTQYF.